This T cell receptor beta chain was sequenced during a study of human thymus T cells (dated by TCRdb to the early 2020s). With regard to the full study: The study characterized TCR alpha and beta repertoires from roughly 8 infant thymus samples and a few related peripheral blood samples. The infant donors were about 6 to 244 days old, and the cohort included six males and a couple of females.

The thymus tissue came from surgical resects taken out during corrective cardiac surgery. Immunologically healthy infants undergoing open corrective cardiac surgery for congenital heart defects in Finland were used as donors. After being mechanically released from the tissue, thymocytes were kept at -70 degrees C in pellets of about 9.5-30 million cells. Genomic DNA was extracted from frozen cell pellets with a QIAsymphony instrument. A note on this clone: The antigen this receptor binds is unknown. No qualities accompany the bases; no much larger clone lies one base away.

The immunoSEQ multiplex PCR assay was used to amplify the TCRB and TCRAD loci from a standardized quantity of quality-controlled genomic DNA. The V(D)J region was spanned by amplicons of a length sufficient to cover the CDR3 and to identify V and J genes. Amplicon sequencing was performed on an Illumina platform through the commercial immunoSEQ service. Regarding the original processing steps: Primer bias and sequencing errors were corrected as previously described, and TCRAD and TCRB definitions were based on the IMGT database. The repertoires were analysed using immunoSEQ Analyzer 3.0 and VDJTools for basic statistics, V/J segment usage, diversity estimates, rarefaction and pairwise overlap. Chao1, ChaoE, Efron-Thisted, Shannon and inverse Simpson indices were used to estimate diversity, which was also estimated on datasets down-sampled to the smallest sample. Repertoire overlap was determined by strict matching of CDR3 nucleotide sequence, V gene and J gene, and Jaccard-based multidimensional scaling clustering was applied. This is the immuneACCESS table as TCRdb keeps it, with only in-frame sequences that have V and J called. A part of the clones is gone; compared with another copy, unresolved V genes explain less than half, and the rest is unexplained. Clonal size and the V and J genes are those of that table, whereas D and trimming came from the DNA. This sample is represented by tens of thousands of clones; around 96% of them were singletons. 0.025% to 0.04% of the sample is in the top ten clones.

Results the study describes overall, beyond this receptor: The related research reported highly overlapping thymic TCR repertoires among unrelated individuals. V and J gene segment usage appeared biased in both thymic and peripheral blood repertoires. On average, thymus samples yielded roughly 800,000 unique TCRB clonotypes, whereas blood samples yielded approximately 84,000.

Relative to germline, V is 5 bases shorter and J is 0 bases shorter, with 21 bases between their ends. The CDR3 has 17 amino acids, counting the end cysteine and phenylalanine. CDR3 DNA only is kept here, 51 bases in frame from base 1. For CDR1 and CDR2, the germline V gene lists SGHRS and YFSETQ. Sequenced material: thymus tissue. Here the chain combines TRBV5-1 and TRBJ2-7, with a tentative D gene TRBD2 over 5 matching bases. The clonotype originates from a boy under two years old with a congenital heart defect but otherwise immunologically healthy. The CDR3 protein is CASSCGLPCGDSYEQYF. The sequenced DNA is TGCGCCAGCAGTTGCGGACTTCCCTGTGGTGACTCCTACGAGCAGTACTTC.